This paragraph reports one T cell receptor (beta chain). What it binds is unknown. 60 Vbeta and 13 Jbeta primers were used in PCR. Clones were read by immunoSEQ multiplex PCR, and TCRdb kept only the in-frame ones, dropping some. The sample shows approximately 95,000 clones, 78% of them seen only once. Germline V gene data show CDR1 as GTSNPN and CDR2 as SVGIG (reference sequence). V lost 8 bases and J 4 bases, leaving 23 bases between the germline ends. The CDR3 spans 15 residues. This sample is drawn from a study of cytomegalovirus exposure and HLA in healthy donors. Study-wide context: There were 350 to 400 genotyped donors. Of these, 75% to 90% fell in the genetic ancestry cluster associated with self-reported Caucasian donors. Study results and caveats: Versus the approximately 700-donor mean, an Asian-associated ancestry cluster reportedly showed fewer N-insertions in a later analysis.

The sequence came from a middle-aged woman in good health and CMV-seropositive. V and J are TRBV30 and TRBJ1-1; perhaps TRBD1 as D (6 bases). The sample comprised PBMCs. CDR3 region: CARYRVRSASTEAFF. CDR3 nucleotides: TGTGCCCGATACAGGGTTAGATCGGCGAGCACTGAAGCTTTCTTT. Full variable domain (outside the CDR3, taken from reference TRBV30 and TRBJ1-1): SQTIHQWPATLVQPVGSPLSLECTVEGTSNPNLYWYRQAAGRGLQLLFYSVGIGQISSEVPQNLSASRPQDRQFILSSKKLLLSDSGFYLCARYRVRSASTEAFFGQGTRLTVV.